This T cell receptor beta chain was captured in a study of CD8 T cells in Susac syndrome. This CDR3 contains 14 residues. V lost 1 base and J 8 bases, leaving 10 bases between the germline ends. CDR1 is SGHRS, CDR2 YFSETQ, per germline. An input of about 0.5 to 1 ug of RNA was subjected to reverse transcription using random hexamers. With immunoSEQ multiplex PCR, TCR beta CDR3 was amplified across 54 Vbeta and 13 Jbeta. TCRdb reprocessed the immunoSEQ multiplex PCR reads with MiXCR, giving one entry per CDR3 protein. The sample lists approximately 230,000 distinct CDR3 sequences, about 93% occurring once. The T cells that were sequenced for TCR beta were CD8+ and CD4+ cells from blood. TEMRA cells were enriched by FACS, while CD8+ and CD4+ T cells were obtained through a negative isolation that was performed magnetically.

Material for sequencing was CD4+ T cells from PBMCs. J is TRBJ1-6 and V is TRBV5-1; D uncertain. This TCR was sampled from a human donor with multiple sclerosis. The CDR3 DNA reads TGCGCCAGCAGCTTGCAGTACACAGATTCACCCCTCCACTTT. This encodes CASSLQYTDSPLHF.